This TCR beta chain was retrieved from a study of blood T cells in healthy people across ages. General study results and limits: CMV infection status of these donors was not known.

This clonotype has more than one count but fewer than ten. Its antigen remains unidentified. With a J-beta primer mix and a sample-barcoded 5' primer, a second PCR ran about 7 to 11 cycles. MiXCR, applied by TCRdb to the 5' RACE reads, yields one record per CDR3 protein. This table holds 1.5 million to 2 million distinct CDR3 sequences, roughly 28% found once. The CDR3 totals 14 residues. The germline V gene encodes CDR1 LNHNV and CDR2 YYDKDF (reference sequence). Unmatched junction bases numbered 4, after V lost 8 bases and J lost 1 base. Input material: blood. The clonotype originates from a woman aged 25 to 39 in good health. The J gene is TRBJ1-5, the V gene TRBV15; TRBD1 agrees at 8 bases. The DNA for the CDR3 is TGTGCCACCGAGACAGGGGAAAGCAATCAGCCCCAGCATTTT. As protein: CATETGESNQPQHF.